This TCR beta chain was recovered during a study of beta chain features in type 1 diabetes (dated by TCRdb to about 2018). Background on the whole study: Mean age, gender distribution, total cell number and subset yield did not differ between patients and healthy donors. A total of some 110 million sorted cells were examined across all samples, and a strong correlation was observed between cell number per subset and RNA yield. In the study, TCRB repertoires of sorted circulating CD4+ T cell subsets from recently diagnosed type 1 diabetes patients were compared with those of matched healthy donors. Naive and central memory subsets were obtained from all 30 or so donors, but regulatory and stem cell-like memory subsets were isolated from only 8 patients and roughly eight healthy donors. Results the study describes overall, beyond this receptor: Because cDNA was sequenced instead of genomic DNA, highly expressing activated cells could be over-represented, though the groups showed no difference in activation or CD3 levels. Type 1 diabetes patients showed a moderate but significant shortening of TCRB CDR3 length in all four CD4+ subsets. Only small numbers of individuals were included in the HLA sub-analyses, which left unresolved whether HLA type had any influence on TCRB rearrangement. Naive, central memory and regulatory TCRB repertoires appeared to be more similar among patients than among healthy donors. At VDJ recombination sites, type 1 diabetes patients had fewer insertions and more deleted nucleotides, which implies abnormalities in thymic rearrangement. PCR might favor shorter templates, but patient and control samples were amplified and corrected together, so any skew would affect both groups equally.

The High Capacity cDNA Reverse Transcription Kit was used to reverse transcribe all of the isolated RNA, meaning that expressed TCRB transcripts were what got sequenced. Deep immunoSEQ sequencing was applied to naive, central memory and regulatory T cell samples, giving an average of around 4 million total reads per sample. After sorted cells were lysed in RLT buffer, RNA was extracted with DNase-treated RNeasy Micro or Mini kits, with the choice depending on cell number. To prevent cross-contamination, every cell subset was processed on its own, while patient and healthy donor samples were processed together. The immunoSEQ multiplex PCR was used to amplify TCRB sequences from cDNA, generating 87-bp fragments that spanned the CDR3 region. Sequencing of the amplicons was performed on the Illumina HiSeq platform. The paper's processing steps were these. Synthetic template baselines were used to correct PCR bias computationally, reads within Hamming distance 2 were collapsed together, and singletons that could not be merged were discarded. Reads were aligned against IMGT so that V, D and J genes, CDR3 length and insertions or deletions at six rearrangement sites could be assigned. Clonotype counts were normalized to sorted cell number within each subset before computing true diversity and Gini coefficients with the tcR R package. The overlap coefficient, calculated on TCRB nucleotide sequences, was used to quantify repertoire sharing. TCRdb took this table from immuneACCESS and kept in-frame rearrangements with V and J called. Such tables lack part of the clones; where checked against another copy, unresolved V genes explain under half of the gap, and the rest is unexplained. Clone size and V and J calls were adopted from that table, with D and trimming inferred from the DNA. Within this sample are 130,000 or so clones, with 7.5% to 9.5% of them counted one time only. Roughly 0.75% of the sample rests with the top ten.

A single peripheral blood draw of approximately 100 mL on average was collected from each donor into heparinised tubes. Using a panel that included CD45RO, CCR7, CD25, CD127, CD95 and CD27, naive, central memory, regulatory and stem cell-like memory CD4+ T cells were sorted on a BD FACSAria II. All sorted populations exceeded 95% purity. PBMCs were separated immediately by Lymphoprep density gradient centrifugation and were stained directly, without being cultured. So that batch effects would be minimized, each experiment stained and sorted samples in pairs, pairing one healthy donor with one patient. On this clone itself: Its antigen has not been determined. Base-call qualities are not available, and no considerably larger clone is one nucleotide away.

This TCR came from a young man with type 1 diabetes. Sequencing input: central memory CD4+ T cells from blood.

The CDR3 here reads CASSVGQEETQYF. The DNA sequence follows: TGCGCCAGCAGCGTCGGACAGGAAGAGACCCAGTACTTC. In this chain, TRBV5-1 is recombined with TRBJ2-5; TRBD1 agrees with 7 junctional bases. The germline V gene sets CDR1 to SGHRS and CDR2 to YFSETQ. The cysteine opens and the phenylalanine closes a CDR3 of 13 amino acids. Only CDR3 DNA is held: 39 bases, read in frame from base 1. For this chain, trimming is 4 bases at the V end and 3 bases at the J end, and the number of junction bases without a gene match is 3.